This TCR beta chain was documented in a study of T cell responses to AZD1222 COVID-19 vaccine. General study points: Targets within unmutated variant regions were reportedly found for nearly half of spike-specific TCRs. Mostly white British, mostly female donors; authors suggested clonal diversity may be underestimated.

CDR1 LGHDT and CDR2 YNNKEL come from the germline V gene (reference sequence). The ends were cut back, 0 bases at V and 5 bases at J, with 19 bases in the middle. The CDR3 has 18 amino acids. Notes on this clone: Its matching antigen is unknown.

The protocol was immunoSEQ multiplex PCR, while the TCRdb copy is restricted to in-frame clones and leaves out a portion. In the table there are about 110,000 clones, around 90% of which are singletons. This TCR was sampled from an adult in good health. The specimen was peripheral blood, collected on day 0 of AZD1222 vaccination. V is TRBV3-1 (or the pseudogene TRBV3-2) and J is TRBJ2-2, with D perhaps matching TRBD1 (6 bases). In DNA form, the CDR3 reads TGTGCCAGCAGCCAAGATTTAAGGTTCAGGGGAATAACCGGGGAGCTGTTTTTT. It specifies CASSQDLRFRGITGELFF.